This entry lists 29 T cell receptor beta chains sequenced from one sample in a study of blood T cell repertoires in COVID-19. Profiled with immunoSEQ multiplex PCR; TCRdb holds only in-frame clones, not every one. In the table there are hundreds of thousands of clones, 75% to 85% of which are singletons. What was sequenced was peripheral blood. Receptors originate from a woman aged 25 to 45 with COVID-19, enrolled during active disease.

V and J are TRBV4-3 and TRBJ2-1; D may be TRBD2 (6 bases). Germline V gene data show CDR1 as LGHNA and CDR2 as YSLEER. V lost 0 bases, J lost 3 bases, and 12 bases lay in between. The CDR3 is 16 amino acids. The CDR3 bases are TGCGCCAGCAGCCAAGATCTACGGGGGAACTACAATGAGCAGTTCTTC. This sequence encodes CASSQDLRGNYNEQFF.

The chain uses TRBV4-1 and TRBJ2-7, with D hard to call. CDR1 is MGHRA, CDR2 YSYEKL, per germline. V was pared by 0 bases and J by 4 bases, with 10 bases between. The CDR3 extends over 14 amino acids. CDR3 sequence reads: CASSQEEAAYEQYF. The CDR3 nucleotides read TGCGCCAGCAGCCAAGAAGAGGCGGCTTACGAGCAGTACTTC.

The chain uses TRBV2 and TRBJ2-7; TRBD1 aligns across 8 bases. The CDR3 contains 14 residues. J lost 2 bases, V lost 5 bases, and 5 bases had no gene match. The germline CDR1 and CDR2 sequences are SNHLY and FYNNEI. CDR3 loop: CASSYQGATYEQYF. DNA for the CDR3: TGTGCCAGCAGTTATCAGGGGGCCACCTACGAGCAGTACTTC.

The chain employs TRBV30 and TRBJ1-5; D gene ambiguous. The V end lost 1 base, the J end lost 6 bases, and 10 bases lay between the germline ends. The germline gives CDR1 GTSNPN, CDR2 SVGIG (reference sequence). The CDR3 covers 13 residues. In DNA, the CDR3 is TGTGCCTGGAGTGCAGGTCTTGTTCAGCCCCAGCATTTT. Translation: CAWSAGLVQPQHF.

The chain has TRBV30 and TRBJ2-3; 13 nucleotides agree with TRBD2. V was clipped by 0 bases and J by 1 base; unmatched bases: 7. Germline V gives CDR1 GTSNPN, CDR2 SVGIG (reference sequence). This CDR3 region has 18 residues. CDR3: CAWSVRLAGGGGTDTQYF. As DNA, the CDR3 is TGTGCCTGGAGTGTAAGACTAGCGGGGGGAGGAGGCACAGATACGCAGTATTTT.

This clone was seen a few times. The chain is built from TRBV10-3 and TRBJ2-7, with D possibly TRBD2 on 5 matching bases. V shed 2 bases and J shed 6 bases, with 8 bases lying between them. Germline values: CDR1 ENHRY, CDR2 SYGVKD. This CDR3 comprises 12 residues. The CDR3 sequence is CAISEGRAEQYF. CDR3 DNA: TGTGCCATCAGTGAGGGGCGGGCCGAGCAGTACTTC.

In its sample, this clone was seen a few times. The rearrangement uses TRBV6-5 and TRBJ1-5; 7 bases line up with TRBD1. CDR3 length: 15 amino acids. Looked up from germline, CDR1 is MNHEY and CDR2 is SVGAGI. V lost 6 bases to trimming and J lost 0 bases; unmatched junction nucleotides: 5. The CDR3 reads CASSKTGNSNQPQHF. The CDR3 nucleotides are TGTGCCAGCAGCAAGACAGGGAATAGCAATCAGCCCCAGCATTTT.

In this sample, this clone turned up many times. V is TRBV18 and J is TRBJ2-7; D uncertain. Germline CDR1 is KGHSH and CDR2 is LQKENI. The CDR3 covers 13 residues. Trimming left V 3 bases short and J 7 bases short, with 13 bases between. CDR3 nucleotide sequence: TGTGCCAGCTCACCCACCAAGTCACTAGAGCAGTACTTC. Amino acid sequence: CASSPTKSLEQYF.

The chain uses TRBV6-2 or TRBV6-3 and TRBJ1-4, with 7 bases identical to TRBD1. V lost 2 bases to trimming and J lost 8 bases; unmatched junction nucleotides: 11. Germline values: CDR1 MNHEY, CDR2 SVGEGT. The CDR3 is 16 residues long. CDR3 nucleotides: TGTGCCAGCAGTTACCGACCGACAGGGTTTCGCGAAAAACTGTTTTTT. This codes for CASSYRPTGFREKLFF.

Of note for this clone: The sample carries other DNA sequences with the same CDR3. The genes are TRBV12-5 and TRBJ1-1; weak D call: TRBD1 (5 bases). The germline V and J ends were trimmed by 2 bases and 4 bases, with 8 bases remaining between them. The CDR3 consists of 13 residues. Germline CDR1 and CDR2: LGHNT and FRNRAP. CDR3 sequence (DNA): TGTGCTAGTGGTTTGCAGGGTGGCACTGAAGCTTTCTTT. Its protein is CASGLQGGTEAFF. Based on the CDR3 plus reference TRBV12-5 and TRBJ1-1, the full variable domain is DARVTQTPRHKVTEMGQEVTMRCQPILGHNTVFWYRQTMMQGLELLAYFRNRAPLDDSGMPKDRFSAEMPDATLATLKIQPSEPRDSAVYFCASGLQGGTEAFFGQGTRLTVV.

The CDR3 nucleotides are TGTGCCAGCAGCAAAGAGGCGGGAGCGTTCACCGGGGAGCTGTTTTTT. Translation gives CASSKEAGAFTGELFF. The chain employs TRBV21-1 and TRBJ2-2; the table calls TRBD2, which could not be checked here. TRBV21-1 is marked as a pseudogene. The CDR3 has 16 residues.

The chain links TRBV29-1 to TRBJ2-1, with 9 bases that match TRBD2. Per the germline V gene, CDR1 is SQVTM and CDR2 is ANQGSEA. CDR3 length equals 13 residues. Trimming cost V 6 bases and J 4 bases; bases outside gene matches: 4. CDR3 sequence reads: CSVAGGGYNEQFF. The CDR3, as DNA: TGCAGCGTAGCGGGAGGAGGTTACAATGAGCAGTTCTTC.

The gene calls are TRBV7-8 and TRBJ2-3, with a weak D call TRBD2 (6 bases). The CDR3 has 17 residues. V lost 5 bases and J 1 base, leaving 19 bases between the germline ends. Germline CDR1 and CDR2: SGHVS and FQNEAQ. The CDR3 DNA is TGTGCCAGCAGCGGGCCCATCCTTGGAGGGCGCACAGATACGCAGTATTTT. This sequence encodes CASSGPILGGRTDTQYF.

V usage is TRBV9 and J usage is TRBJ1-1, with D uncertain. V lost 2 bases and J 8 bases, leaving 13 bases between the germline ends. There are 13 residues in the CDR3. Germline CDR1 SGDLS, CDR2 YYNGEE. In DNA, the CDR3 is TGTGCCAGCAGCGTCCGACGGGAGGGAGAAGCTTTCTTT. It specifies CASSVRREGEAFF. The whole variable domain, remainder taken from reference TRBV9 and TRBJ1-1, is DSGVTQTPKHLITATGQRVTLRCSPRSGDLSVYWYQQSLDQGLQFLIQYYNGEERAKGNILERFSAQQFPDLHSELNLSSLELGDSALYFCASSVRREGEAFFGQGTRLTVV.

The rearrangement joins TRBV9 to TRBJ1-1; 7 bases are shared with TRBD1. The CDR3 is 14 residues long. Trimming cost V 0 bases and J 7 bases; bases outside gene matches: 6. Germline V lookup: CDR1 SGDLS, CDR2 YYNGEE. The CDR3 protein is CASSVGDSNFEAFF. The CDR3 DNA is TGTGCCAGCAGCGTAGGGGACAGCAACTTTGAAGCTTTCTTT.

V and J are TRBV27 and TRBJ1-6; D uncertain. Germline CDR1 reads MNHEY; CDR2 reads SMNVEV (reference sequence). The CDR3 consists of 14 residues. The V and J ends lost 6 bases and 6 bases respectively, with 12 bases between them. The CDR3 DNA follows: TGTGCCAGCAGAAGTGCGGGAATTAATTCACCCCTCCACTTT. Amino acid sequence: CASRSAGINSPLHF.

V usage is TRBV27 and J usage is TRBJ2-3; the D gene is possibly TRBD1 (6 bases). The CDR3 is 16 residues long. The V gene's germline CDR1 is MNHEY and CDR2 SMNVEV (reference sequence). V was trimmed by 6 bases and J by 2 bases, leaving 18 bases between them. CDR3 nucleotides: TGTGCCAGCAGCCCCAGGGGCCCCTCAAACACAGATACGCAGTATTTT. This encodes CASSPRGPSNTDTQYF.

The CDR3 region is CSASMPGVGQPQHF. The CDR3 DNA reads TGCAGTGCTAGTATGCCCGGGGTCGGTCAGCCCCAGCATTTT. The chain is built from TRBV20-1 and TRBJ1-5; D gene unclear. V was shortened by 3 bases and J by 6 bases, with 15 bases between the two germline ends. Per the germline V gene, CDR1 is DFQATT and CDR2 is SNEGSKA (reference sequence). This CDR3 comprises 14 residues.

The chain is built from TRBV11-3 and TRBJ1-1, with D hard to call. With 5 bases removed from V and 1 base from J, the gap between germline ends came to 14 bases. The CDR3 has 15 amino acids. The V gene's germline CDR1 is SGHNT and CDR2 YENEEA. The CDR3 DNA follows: TGTGCCAGCAGCGGCGGTCCGGGAGCGAACACTGAAGCTTTCTTT. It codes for CASSGGPGANTEAFF.

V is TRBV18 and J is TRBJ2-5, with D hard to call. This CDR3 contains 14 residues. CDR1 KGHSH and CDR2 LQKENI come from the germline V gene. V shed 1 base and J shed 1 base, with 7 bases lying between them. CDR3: CASSPLGFQETQYF. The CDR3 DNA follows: TGTGCCAGCTCACCACTTGGCTTCCAAGAGACCCAGTACTTC.

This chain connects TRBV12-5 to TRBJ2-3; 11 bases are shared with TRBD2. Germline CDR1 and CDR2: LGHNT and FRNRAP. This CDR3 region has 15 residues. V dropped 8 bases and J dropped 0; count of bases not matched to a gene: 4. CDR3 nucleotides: TGTGCTAGTTCACTAGCGGGGGCTAGCACAGATACGCAGTATTTT. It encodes CASSLAGASTDTQYF.

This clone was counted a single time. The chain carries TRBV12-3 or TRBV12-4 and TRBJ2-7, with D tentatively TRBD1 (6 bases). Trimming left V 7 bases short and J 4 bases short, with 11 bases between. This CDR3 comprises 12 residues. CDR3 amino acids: CASKGQTYEQYF. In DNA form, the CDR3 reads TGTGCCAGCAAAGGACAGACATACGAGCAGTACTTC.

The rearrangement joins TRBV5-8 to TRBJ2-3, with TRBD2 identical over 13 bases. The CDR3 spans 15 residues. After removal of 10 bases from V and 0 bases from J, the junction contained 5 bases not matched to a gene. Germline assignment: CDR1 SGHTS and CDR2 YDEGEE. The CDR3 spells CAGTSGDSSTDTQYF. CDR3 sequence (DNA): TGTGCCGGGACTAGCGGGGATTCTAGCACAGATACGCAGTATTTT. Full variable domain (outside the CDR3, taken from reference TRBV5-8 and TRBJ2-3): EAGVTQSPTHLIKTRGQQATLRCSPISGHTSVYWYQQALGLGLQFLLWYDEGEERNRGNFPPRFSGRQFPNYSSELNVNALELEDSALYLCAGTSGDSSTDTQYFGPGTRLTVL.

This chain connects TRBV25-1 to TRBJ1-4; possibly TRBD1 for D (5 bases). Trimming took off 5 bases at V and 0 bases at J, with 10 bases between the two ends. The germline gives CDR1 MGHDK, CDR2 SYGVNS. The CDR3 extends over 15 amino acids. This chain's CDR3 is CASSSGLATNEKLFF. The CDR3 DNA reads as TGTGCCAGCAGTTCAGGGCTTGCAACTAATGAAAAACTGTTTTTT.

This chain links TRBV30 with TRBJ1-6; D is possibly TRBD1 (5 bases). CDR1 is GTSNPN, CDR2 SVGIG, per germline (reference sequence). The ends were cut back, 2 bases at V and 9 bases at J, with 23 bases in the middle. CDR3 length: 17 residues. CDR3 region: CAWSNLMGGSGGSPLHF. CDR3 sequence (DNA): TGTGCCTGGAGTAACCTGATGGGGGGAAGTGGAGGTTCACCCCTCCACTTT.

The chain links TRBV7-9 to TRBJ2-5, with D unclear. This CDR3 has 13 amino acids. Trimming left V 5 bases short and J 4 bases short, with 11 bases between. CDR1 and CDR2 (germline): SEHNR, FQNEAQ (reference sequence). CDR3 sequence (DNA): TGTGCCAGCAGCCTACTGGTAACAGAGACCCAGTACTTC. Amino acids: CASSLLVTETQYF.

CDR3 nucleotides: TGTGCCAGCAGCTTGGAGACTAGCGGATACAATGAGCAGTTCTTC. It is translated as CASSLETSGYNEQFF. The V call is TRBV5-4, the J call TRBJ2-1, with 9 bases matching TRBD2. This CDR3 contains 15 residues. The trim removed 0 bases at V and 4 bases at J, leaving 2 bases unmatched. Germline V gene sequence: CDR1 SGHNT, CDR2 YYREEE (reference sequence).

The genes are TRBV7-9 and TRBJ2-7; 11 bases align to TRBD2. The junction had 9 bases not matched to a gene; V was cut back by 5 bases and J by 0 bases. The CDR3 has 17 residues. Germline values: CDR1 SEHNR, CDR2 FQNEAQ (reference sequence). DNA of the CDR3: TGTGCCAGCAGCCCTCCACTAGCGGGAGCGATCTCCTACGAGCAGTACTTC. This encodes CASSPPLAGAISYEQYF.

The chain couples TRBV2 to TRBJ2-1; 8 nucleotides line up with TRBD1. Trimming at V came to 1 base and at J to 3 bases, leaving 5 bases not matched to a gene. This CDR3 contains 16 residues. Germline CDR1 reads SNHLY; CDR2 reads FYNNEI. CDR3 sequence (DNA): TGTGCCAGCAGTGAAGGGGGCAGGGGGCTCTACAATGAGCAGTTCTTC. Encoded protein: CASSEGGRGLYNEQFF.